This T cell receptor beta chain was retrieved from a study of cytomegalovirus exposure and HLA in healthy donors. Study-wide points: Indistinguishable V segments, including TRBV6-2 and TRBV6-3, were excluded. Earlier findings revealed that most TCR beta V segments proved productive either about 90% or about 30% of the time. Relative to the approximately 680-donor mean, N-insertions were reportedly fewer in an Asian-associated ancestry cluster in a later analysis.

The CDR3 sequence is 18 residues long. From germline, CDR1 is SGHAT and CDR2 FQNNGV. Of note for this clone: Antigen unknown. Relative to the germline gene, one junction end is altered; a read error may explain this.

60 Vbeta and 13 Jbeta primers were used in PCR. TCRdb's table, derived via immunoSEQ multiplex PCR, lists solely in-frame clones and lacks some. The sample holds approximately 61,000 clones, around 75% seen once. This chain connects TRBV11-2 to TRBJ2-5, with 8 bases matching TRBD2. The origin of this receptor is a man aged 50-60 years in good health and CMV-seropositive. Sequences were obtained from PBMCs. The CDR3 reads CAISLGVGGVKGGETQYF. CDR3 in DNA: TGTGCCATCAGCTTAGGAGTCGGGGGGGTTAAGGGAGGGGAGACCCAGTACTTC.